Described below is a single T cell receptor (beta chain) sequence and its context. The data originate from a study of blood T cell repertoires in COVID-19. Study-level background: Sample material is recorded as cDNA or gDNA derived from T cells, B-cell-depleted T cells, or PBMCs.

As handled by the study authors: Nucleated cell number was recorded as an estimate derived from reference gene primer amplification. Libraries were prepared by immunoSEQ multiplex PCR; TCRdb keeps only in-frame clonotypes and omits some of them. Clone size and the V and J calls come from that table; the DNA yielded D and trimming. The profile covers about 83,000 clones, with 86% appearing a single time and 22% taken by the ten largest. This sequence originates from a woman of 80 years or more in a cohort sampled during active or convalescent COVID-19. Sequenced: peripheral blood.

In DNA form, the CDR3 reads TGTGCCAGCAGCACAAATATTAACACTGAAGCTTTCTTT. As protein: CASSTNINTEAFF. This chain uses TRBV6-5 with TRBJ1-1; D gene ambiguous. The CDR3 is 13 residues long. Germline V CDR1 and CDR2: MNHEY, SVGAGI. Trimming took off 6 bases at V and 2 bases at J, with 10 bases between the two ends.